These 8 T cell receptor beta chains were sequenced from one sample in a study of TIL therapy for anti-PD-1-resistant metastatic lung cancer. This was the immunoSEQ v3 assay. The protocol was immunoSEQ multiplex PCR, while the TCRdb copy is restricted to in-frame clones and leaves out a portion. The sample contains roughly 8,000 clones, less than 85% of which appear only once. Time point indicated: pre-treatment sample, taken before nivolumab and TIL therapy. Tumor tissue came from excised metastases, mostly pleural nodules or supraclavicular lymph nodes. The sequencing used tumor tissue, collected at baseline. Receptors originate from a person aged 25-85 years with non-small cell lung cancer.

V gene TRBV10-1 combines with J gene TRBJ2-1; TRBD2 matches 7 bases. The CDR3 loop spans 13 amino acids. CDR1 and CDR2 from the germline V gene are WNHNN and SYGVQD (reference sequence). V lost 1 base, J lost 13 bases, and 7 bases stayed unmatched. The CDR3 bases are TGCGCCAGCAGTGAGTGGTATAGCGGGCCCCAGTTCTTC. It yields the protein CASSEWYSGPQFF.

The J gene is TRBJ2-1, the V gene TRBV11-2, with D hard to call. The germline V gene has CDR1 SGHAT and CDR2 FQNNGV. The CDR3 length is 12 residues. The V gene lost 0 bases and the J gene lost 15 bases, with 12 bases spanning the gap. The CDR3 reads CASSLEGSVLFF. The CDR3 nucleotides read TGTGCCAGCAGCTTAGAGGGGTCAGTACTGTTCTTC.

The V and J genes are TRBV7-2 and TRBJ1-5; no firm D call. Germline V gene lookup returns CDR1 SGHTA and CDR2 FQGNSA. This CDR3 is built from 13 residues. Trimming removed 5 bases from V and 7 bases from J, with 12 bases in between. CDR3 in DNA: TGTGCCAGCAGCCCCCGGTACGGCCAGCCCCAGCATTTT. Translation: CASSPRYGQPQHF.

This chain links TRBV27 with TRBJ1-1, with no clear D. V was shortened by 5 bases and J by 1 base, with 11 bases between the two germline ends. Germline values: CDR1 MNHEY, CDR2 SMNVEV (reference sequence). This CDR3 has 14 residues. DNA for the CDR3: TGTGCCAGCAGTCCGACAATTTGGAACACTGAAGCTTTCTTT. Residues: CASSPTIWNTEAFF.

The CDR3: CASSLSLTRTEQYF. CDR3 in DNA: TGTGCCAGCAGCCTTTCACTAACCCGGACGGAGCAGTACTTC. The chain is built from TRBV5-4 and TRBJ2-7, with D unresolved. CDR3 length equals 14 residues. Trimming pared 4 bases from V and 7 bases from J, leaving 18 bases between. Germline V lookup: CDR1 SGHNT, CDR2 YYREEE (reference sequence).

This chain uses TRBV11-2 with TRBJ2-1; D remains unclear. The germline V and J ends were trimmed by 1 base and 0 bases, with 4 bases remaining between them. The CDR3 spans 14 residues. Germline lookup yields CDR1 SGHAT and CDR2 FQNNGV. CDR3 region: CASSLALSYNEQFF. CDR3 DNA sequence: TGTGCCAGCAGCTTAGCCCTCTCCTACAATGAGCAGTTCTTC.

V and J are TRBV6-5 and TRBJ1-2; 8 bases line up with TRBD1. The CDR3 totals 13 residues. The V gene's germline CDR1 is MNHEY and CDR2 SVGAGI. V was clipped by 7 bases and J by 8 bases; unmatched bases: 9. As DNA, the CDR3 is TGTGCCAGCAAAAAGACAGGGGTACGAGGCTACACCTTC. The encoded protein is CASKKTGVRGYTF.

The sample holds a few counts of this clone. The chain recombines TRBV11-3 with TRBJ2-2; 14 bases are a match to TRBD2. CDR1 is SGHNT and CDR2 is YENEEA in the germline V gene. The CDR3 is 15 amino acids. Trimming removed 4 bases from V and 6 bases from J; junction bases left unmatched: 1. CDR3 residues: CASSWGLAGAGELFF. The CDR3 bases are TGTGCCAGCAGCTGGGGACTAGCGGGAGCCGGGGAGCTGTTTTTT.